Presented here are 31 T cell receptor beta chains from one specimen sequenced in a study of regulatory T cells in long-lasting Graves disease. The time point: newly diagnosed GD, antithyroid drugs for less than 3 months. RNA extracted from PBMCs served as the sequencing template. In building TCR beta libraries, iRepertoire HTBI primers were used together with Arm-PCR of CDR3 regions. TCRdb used MiXCR to reprocess the multiplex PCR reads, holding one entry per CDR3 protein. Among some 560,000 distinct CDR3 sequences listed, around 16% were seen once. This sample also appeared in a second study, on T cells in Graves' hyperthyroidism and ophthalmopathy.

The input for sequencing was peripheral blood mononuclear cells (PBMCs), taken at new diagnosis, from a patient treated with antithyroid drugs. These receptors all stem from a woman aged 40 to 65 with Graves disease.

This clonotype was seen once. This chain uses TRBV19 with TRBJ1-4; 8 bases are shared with TRBD1. This CDR3 spans 14 amino acids. Germline V gene sequence: CDR1 LNHDA, CDR2 SQIVND (reference sequence). The junction had 8 bases not matched to a gene; V was cut back by 7 bases and J by 7 bases. In DNA form, the CDR3 reads TGTGCCAGTACCACAGGGGGAGGTCGTGAAAAACTGTTTTTT. Translation: CASTTGGGREKLFF.

This clonotype occurred a few times. This rearrangement joins TRBV28 to TRBJ2-1; D ambiguous. The V gene lost 6 bases and the J gene lost 9 bases, with 9 bases spanning the gap. The CDR3 length is 11 residues. In germline, CDR1 is MDHEN, CDR2 SYDVKM. The chain's CDR3 is CASSRASEQFF. DNA of the CDR3: TGTGCCAGCAGCCGCGCGAGTGAGCAGTTCTTC.

The rearrangement uses TRBV3-1 and TRBJ1-1, with D maybe TRBD1 (5 bases). Deletions cut 3 bases from V and 10 bases from J, with 12 bases between. Germline V lookup: CDR1 LGHDT, CDR2 YNNKEL (reference sequence). CDR3 length: 12 residues. In nucleotides, the CDR3 is TGTGCCAGCAGCCAGGGGGGATTAGGAGCTTTCTTT. Amino acid sequence: CASSQGGLGAFF. Together with reference TRBV3-1 and TRBJ1-1, the CDR3 gives the full variable domain: DTAVSQTPKYLVTQMGNDKSIKCEQNLGHDTMYWYKQDSKKFLKIMFSYNNKELIINETVPNRFSPKSPDKAHLNLHINSLELGDSAVYFCASSQGGLGAFFGQGTRLTVV.

This clonotype has a handful of counts. The CDR3 region has the DNA TGCGCCAGCAGCCAATCCTCGGGACAGGGGGCCGGAAACACCATATATTTT. Its protein product is CASSQSSGQGAGNTIYF. The genes are TRBV4-1 and TRBJ1-3; 12 nucleotides line up with TRBD1. The germline V gene encodes CDR1 MGHRA and CDR2 YSYEKL. Germline trimming cut 2 bases from V and 4 bases from J; bases unmatched to any gene: 6. The CDR3 is 17 amino acids.

This clonotype was seen more than once but under ten times. The V and J genes are TRBV7-2 and TRBJ2-1; tentatively, D is TRBD1 (5 bases). The ends were cut back, 6 bases at V and 8 bases at J, with 11 bases in the middle. Germline V gene data show CDR1 as SGHTA and CDR2 as FQGNSA. The CDR3 sequence is 12 residues long. Here the CDR3 reads CASSRNRYEQFF. The CDR3 DNA sequence: TGTGCCAGCAGTAGGAACAGGTATGAGCAGTTCTTC.

This clonotype was counted only a few times. The gene calls are TRBV2 and TRBJ1-2, with D unclear. The V end lost 0 bases, the J end lost 8 bases, and 10 bases lay between the germline ends. Germline V gene lookup returns CDR1 SNHLY and CDR2 FYNNEI. This CDR3 spans 13 amino acids. The CDR3 is CASSEAGLRGYTF. Here the CDR3 DNA reads TGTGCCAGCAGTGAAGCGGGCCTGCGGGGCTACACCTTC.

This clonotype showed up many times. The chain links TRBV3-1 to TRBJ1-2; 8 positions match TRBD1. V shed 3 bases and J 8 bases; nucleotides not matched to a gene: 2. There are 12 residues in the CDR3. Germline V CDR1 and CDR2: LGHDT, YNNKEL (reference sequence). The DNA of the CDR3 is TGTGCCAGCAGCCATGGGACAGGCGGCTACACCTTC. Encoded protein: CASSHGTGGYTF. Using reference TRBV3-1 and TRBJ1-2 for the parts outside the CDR3, the full variable domain is DTAVSQTPKYLVTQMGNDKSIKCEQNLGHDTMYWYKQDSKKFLKIMFSYNNKELIINETVPNRFSPKSPDKAHLNLHINSLELGDSAVYFCASSHGTGGYTFGSGTRLTVV.

Ten or more counts support this clonotype. The chain carries TRBV30 and TRBJ1-4; D may be TRBD1 (5 bases). This CDR3 contains 15 residues. Germline V gene sequence: CDR1 GTSNPN, CDR2 SVGIG (reference sequence). The V end was cut by 3 bases, the J end by 0 bases, with 11 bases between. CDR3 DNA sequence: TGTGCCTGGAGGCTCATGGGGGCAACTAATGAAAAACTGTTTTTT. This codes for CAWRLMGATNEKLFF.

This chain joins TRBV11-2 and TRBJ1-3; D gene uncertain. CDR3 length: 16 amino acids. Trimming pared 3 bases from V and 0 bases from J, leaving 12 bases between. Germline CDR1 and CDR2: SGHAT and FQNNGV. As DNA, the CDR3 is TGTGCCAGCAGCTTCTATACGGTTCTCTCTGGAAACACCATATATTTT. This codes for CASSFYTVLSGNTIYF.

V gene TRBV5-6 combines with J gene TRBJ2-7; 8 bases align to TRBD1. Trimming removed 4 bases from V and 4 bases from J; junction bases left unmatched: 7. The CDR3 has 14 residues. Germline CDR1 SGHDT, CDR2 YYEEEE. CDR3 residues: CASSVRTGQYEQYF. In nucleotides, the CDR3 is TGTGCCAGCAGCGTAAGGACAGGGCAGTACGAGCAGTACTTC.

The chain links TRBV12-3 or TRBV12-4 to TRBJ1-2; D gene unclear. Trimming left V 4 bases short and J 0 bases short, with 12 bases between. The CDR3 covers 15 residues. CDR3 in amino acids: CASSSKRWANYGYTF. The CDR3 DNA sequence: TGTGCCAGCAGTTCAAAGAGATGGGCTAACTATGGCTACACCTTC.

With regard to this clonotype: At one of its ends the junction is not consistent with the germline gene, which may arise from a read error. The rearrangement joins TRBV19 to TRBJ1-5; D remains ambiguous. This CDR3 has 13 amino acids. The germline gives CDR1 LNHDA, CDR2 SQIVND (reference sequence). The CDR3 region has the DNA TGTGCCGGTAGTCCGGACTTCAATCAGCCCCAGCATTTT. It codes for CAGSPDFNQPQHF.

The chain couples TRBV12-3 or TRBV12-4 to TRBJ2-7, with 10 bases lining up with TRBD2. This CDR3 contains 18 residues. V lost 6 bases to trimming and J lost 7 bases; unmatched junction nucleotides: 21. The CDR3 bases are TGTGCCAGCAGGAGGACTAGCGGACCATTACCCCCCTCTCGGGAGCAGTACTTC. Its protein is CASRRTSGPLPPSREQYF.

This clonotype appeared many times. The V call is TRBV3-1, the J call TRBJ2-7, with 7 bases identical to TRBD1. J was trimmed by 2 bases and V by 4 bases; bases with no gene match: 5. This CDR3 contains 14 residues. Germline CDR1 LGHDT, CDR2 YNNKEL (reference sequence). The CDR3 bases are TGTGCCAGCAGCCCTAGCCAGGGGGCCTACGAGCAGTACTTC. As protein: CASSPSQGAYEQYF.

This clonotype was found many times. The chain combines TRBV7-3 with TRBJ1-2; D gene uncertain. In germline, CDR1 is SGHTA, CDR2 FQGTGA. Between the trimmed V and J ends, which lost 2 bases and 8 bases, there was a span of 12 bases. The length of the CDR3 is 13 residues. This CDR3 is CASSLSSSQGYTF. CDR3 DNA sequence: TGTGCCAGCAGCTTATCATCCAGTCAAGGCTACACCTTC.

The rearrangement joins TRBV4-2 to TRBJ1-1; D gene ambiguous. This CDR3 comprises 13 residues. Germline V gene sequence: CDR1 LGHNA, CDR2 YNFKEQ. The V gene lost 0 bases and the J gene lost 3 bases, with 5 bases spanning the gap. The CDR3 reads CASSQERDTEAFF. Here the CDR3 DNA reads TGTGCCAGCAGCCAAGAGAGGGACACTGAAGCTTTCTTT.

The gene calls are TRBV7-9 and TRBJ1-4, with TRBD1 as a possible D gene (5 bases). The CDR3 totals 14 residues. The germline gives CDR1 SEHNR, CDR2 FQNEAQ (reference sequence). V was shortened by 2 bases and J by 6 bases, with 10 bases between the two germline ends. The CDR3 region has the DNA TGTGCCAGCAGCTTACCCCTGGGGGATGAAAAACTGTTTTTT. The encoded protein is CASSLPLGDEKLFF.

The sample holds many counts of this clonotype. The chain links TRBV2 to TRBJ2-2, with D unclear. This CDR3 is 16 amino acids long. Germline V gives CDR1 SNHLY, CDR2 FYNNEI. V shed 3 bases and J shed 6 bases, with 17 bases lying between them. The CDR3: CASSEGQTFRAGELFF. CDR3 coding DNA: TGTGCCAGCAGTGAGGGTCAGACCTTTAGGGCCGGGGAGCTGTTTTTT. The variable domain in full, completed from reference TRBV2 and TRBJ2-2, reads EPEVTQTPSHQVTQMGQEVILRCVPISNHLYFYWYRQILGQKVEFLVSFYNNEISEKSEIFDDQFSVERPDGSNFTLKIRSTKLEDSAMYFCASSEGQTFRAGELFFGEGSRLTVL.

This clonotype turned up a few times. The V gene is TRBV6-1, the J gene TRBJ2-7; D ambiguous. The CDR3 is 12 residues long. The V gene lost 8 bases and the J gene lost 0 bases, with 8 bases spanning the gap. Germline V CDR1 and CDR2: MNHNS, SASEGT. CDR3 sequence reads: CASHLSSYEQYF. The CDR3 DNA is TGTGCCAGCCACCTTAGCTCCTACGAGCAGTACTTC.

This clonotype occurred many times. The V call is TRBV6-1, the J call TRBJ1-1, with D perhaps TRBD1 (5 bases). The CDR3 has 13 amino acids. Deletions cut 6 bases from V and 6 bases from J, with 14 bases between. The germline V gene has CDR1 MNHNS and CDR2 SASEGT. The CDR3 region is CASSPGPRAEAFF. DNA for the CDR3: TGTGCCAGCAGCCCGGGACCCCGGGCTGAAGCTTTCTTT.

This clonotype has ten or more counts. The rearrangement joins TRBV10-3 to TRBJ2-7; either TRBD1 or TRBD2 may fit D (5 bases each). CDR1 is ENHRY, CDR2 SYGVKD, per germline. There are 14 residues in the CDR3. V was trimmed by 6 bases and J by 4 bases, leaving 16 bases between them. CDR3 loop: CAIRSYEGNYEQYF. CDR3 bases: TGTGCCATCAGATCCTATGAGGGGAATTACGAGCAGTACTTC.

The table lists this clonotype with many counts. The V and J genes are TRBV28 and TRBJ1-1; no reliable D call. Looked up from germline, CDR1 is MDHEN and CDR2 is SYDVKM. CDR3 length: 16 amino acids. Trimming cost V 4 bases and J 3 bases, with 18 bases left between them. The CDR3 protein is CASSSTVQFGYTEAFF. In DNA form, the CDR3 reads TGTGCCAGCAGTTCGACGGTGCAATTCGGGTACACTGAAGCTTTCTTT.

This clonotype was recorded at least ten times. V gene TRBV3-1 combines with J gene TRBJ2-5, with D perhaps TRBD2 (5 bases). CDR3 length: 13 residues. V was pared by 7 bases and J by 3 bases, with 12 bases between. Per germline, CDR1 LGHDT and CDR2 YNNKEL (reference sequence). The CDR3, as DNA: TGTGCCAGCAAAAGGGAGAACGAAGAGACCCAGTACTTC. It codes for CASKRENEETQYF.

Remarks on this clonotype: A much larger clone lies one base from this, so it may be a read error. The chain links TRBV12-3 or TRBV12-4 to TRBJ1-4; no clear D gene. This CDR3 contains 12 residues. CDR3 residues: CASSLTKEKLYF. In DNA form, the CDR3 reads TGTGCCAGCAGTTTAACCAAGGAAAAACTGTATTTT.

V usage is TRBV19 and J usage is TRBJ2-3, with 12 nucleotides matching TRBD2. The CDR3 covers 16 residues. CDR1 is LNHDA and CDR2 is SQIVND in the germline V gene (reference sequence). Unmatched junction bases numbered 5, after V lost 7 bases and J lost 0 bases. This chain's CDR3 is CASMTSGGPSTDTQYF. The CDR3 DNA reads TGTGCCAGTATGACTAGCGGGGGCCCTAGCACAGATACGCAGTATTTT.

This clonotype was detected a few times. The rearrangement joins TRBV19 to TRBJ1-1, with a weak D call TRBD1 (6 bases). Trimming removed 3 bases at V and 1 base at J, with 15 bases between. CDR1 and CDR2 (germline): LNHDA, SQIVND (reference sequence). This CDR3 has 16 residues. CDR3 loop: CASSIPSGAGNTEAFF. CDR3 in DNA: TGTGCCAGTAGTATTCCCTCAGGGGCGGGGAACACTGAAGCTTTCTTT.

This clonotype showed up many times. The chain joins TRBV7-8 to TRBJ1-5, with D perhaps TRBD1 (5 bases). Trimming took off 3 bases at V and 4 bases at J, with 13 bases between the two ends. CDR1 SGHVS and CDR2 FQNEAQ come from the germline V gene. CDR3 length: 15 residues. Here the CDR3 reads CASSLQKGANQPQHF. The DNA of the CDR3 is TGTGCCAGCAGCTTGCAAAAAGGGGCTAATCAGCCCCAGCATTTT. The full variable domain, with the rest looked up from reference TRBV7-8 and TRBJ1-5, is GAGVSQSPRYKVAKRGQDVALRCDPISGHVSLFWYQQALGQGPEFLTYFQNEAQLDKSGLPSDRFFAERPEGSVSTLKIQRTQQEDSAVYLCASSLQKGANQPQHFGDGTRLSIL.

The genes are TRBV2 and TRBJ2-7, with 9 bases that match TRBD1. The germline V gene encodes CDR1 SNHLY and CDR2 FYNNEI. This CDR3 contains 12 residues. Unmatched junction bases numbered 5, after V lost 7 bases and J lost 7 bases. CDR3 DNA: TGTGCCAGCACACAGGGGGCTGTTGAGCAGTACTTC. Translating it yields CASTQGAVEQYF.

This clonotype came up many times. The chain has TRBV7-2 and TRBJ2-3, with 11 bases matching TRBD2. The germline V gene encodes CDR1 SGHTA and CDR2 FQGNSA. Unmatched junction bases numbered 0, after V lost 1 base and J lost 3 bases. The CDR3 has 15 residues. In DNA form, the CDR3 reads TGTGCCAGCAGCTTAGGACTAGCGGGGACAGATACGCAGTATTTT. Translating it yields CASSLGLAGTDTQYF.

A few counts support this clonotype. The V and J genes are TRBV15 and TRBJ2-1; the D gene is possibly TRBD2 (5 bases). CDR3 length equals 13 residues. V was pared by 4 bases and J by 4 bases, with 8 bases between. Germline lookup yields CDR1 LNHNV and CDR2 YYDKDF (reference sequence). The CDR3: CATSKAEYNEQFF. The DNA of the CDR3 is TGTGCCACCAGCAAAGCGGAGTACAATGAGCAGTTCTTC.

The CDR3, as DNA: TGTGCCAGCAGTTACTTACAGGGTCCCGAGCAGTACTTC. Residues: CASSYLQGPEQYF. The chain employs TRBV6-5 and TRBJ2-7, with D perhaps matching TRBD1 (6 bases). This CDR3 is 13 amino acids long. The ends were cut back, 1 base at V and 6 bases at J, with 10 bases in the middle. The germline V gene encodes CDR1 MNHEY and CDR2 SVGAGI.